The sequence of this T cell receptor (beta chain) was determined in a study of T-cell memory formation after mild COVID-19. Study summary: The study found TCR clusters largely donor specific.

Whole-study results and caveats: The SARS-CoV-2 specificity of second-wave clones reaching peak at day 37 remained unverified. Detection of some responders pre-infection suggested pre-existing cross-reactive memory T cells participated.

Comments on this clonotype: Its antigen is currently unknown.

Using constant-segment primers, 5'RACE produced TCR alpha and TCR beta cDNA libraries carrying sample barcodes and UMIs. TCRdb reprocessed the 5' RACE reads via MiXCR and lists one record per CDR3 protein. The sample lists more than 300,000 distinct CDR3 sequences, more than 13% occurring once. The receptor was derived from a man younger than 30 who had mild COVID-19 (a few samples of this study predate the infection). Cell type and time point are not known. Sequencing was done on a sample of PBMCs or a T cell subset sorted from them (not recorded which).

The CDR3 spells CASSYVRREGSEQYV. The CDR3 DNA follows: TGTGCCAGCAGTTACGTACGGCGGGAGGGGTCCGAGCAGTACGTC. V is TRBV6-2 or TRBV6-3 and J is TRBJ2-7; 9 bases are a match to TRBD2. CDR3 length: 15 amino acids. The junction had 8 bases not matched to a gene; V was cut back by 2 bases and J by 6 bases. Germline-derived CDR1 and CDR2 are MNHEY and SVGEGT.